This is a list of T cell receptor beta chains from one sample in a study of OX40 agonist ivuxolimab in advanced cancers. Profiling relied on immunoSEQ multiplex PCR, and the TCRdb table lists in-frame clones only, not all of them. The table has about 90,000 clones, around 90% seen once. The sequenced sample was CD4+ or CD8+ T cells sorted from blood, obtained in a trial of the OX40 agonist ivuxolimab. The source is an adult with an advanced solid tumor such as melanoma, head and neck, liver or kidney cancer. CDR3s include the opening cysteine and the closing phenylalanine or tryptophan. The order of the fields is V gene, clone size, D gene, J gene, CDR3 DNA, CDR3 protein. A D gene is named only where the DNA matches it firmly. Rows may omit the clone size; those that give it use once, few, many or a size class.

>TRBV9|-|-|TRBJ2-5
TGTGCCAGCAGCCCAACCCAGGGAGTCCAATGGGAGACCCAGTACTTC
CASSPTQGVQWETQYF
>TRBV23-1|once|-|TRBJ1-1
TGCGCCAGCAGCCCTAGGAAGGGCAGGGTGGGGCCTATGAACACTGAAGCTTTCTTT
CASSPRKGRVGPMNTEAFF
>TRBV30|-|-|TRBJ1-2
TGTGCCTGTCGGACACAATCCGTATATGGCTACACCTTC
CACRTQSVYGYTF
>TRBV5-4|-|-|TRBJ2-1
TGTGCCAGCAGCTTGGAAGCTACCTCGAGGGGTGAGCAGTTCTTC
CASSLEATSRGEQFF
>TRBV18|-|TRBD1|TRBJ2-4
TGTGCCAGCTCACCACCTGGTTGGGACAGGGCCAAAAACATTCAGTACTTC
CASSPPGWDRAKNIQYF
>TRBV10-3|-|-|TRBJ2-7
TGTGCCATCAGTGAGGGCCCCAGGACAGTCTACGAGCAGTACTTC
CAISEGPRTVYEQYF
>TRBV5-1|-|-|TRBJ1-5
TGCGCCAGCAGCCCCGACTGGGATCAGCCCCAGCATTTT
CASSPDWDQPQHF
>TRBV11-1|few|-|TRBJ2-7
TGTGCCAGCAGCCCCATCGGGACACAAGTCTACGAGCAGTACTTC
CASSPIGTQVYEQYF
>TRBV6-1|-|-|TRBJ1-4
TGTGCCAGCAGTGAGGGGGCAGCTAATGAAAAACTGTTTTTT
CASSEGAANEKLFF
>TRBV28|-|-|TRBJ2-4
TGTGCCAGCAGTTTATCGACAGGACCCGCAGCCAAAAACATTCAGTACTTC
CASSLSTGPAAKNIQYF
>TRBV18|-|-|TRBJ2-1
TGTGCCAGCTCCGGGTGGCGGGGAACCTACAATGAGCAGTTCTTC
CASSGWRGTYNEQFF
>TRBV5-1|once|-|TRBJ1-1
TGCGCCAGCAGCTCCGGACGGGTGGGCGAGAACACTGAAGCTTTCTTT
CASSSGRVGENTEAFF
>TRBV28|-|-|TRBJ2-2
TGTGCCAGCAGTTTCATGTCGGGGGCGGGTGTCGGGGAGCTGTTTTTT
CASSFMSGAGVGELFF
>TRBV5-1|few|TRBD1|TRBJ2-3
TGCGCCAGCAGCTTTCGTTGGGGACAGGGTCCTACTAGCACAGATACGCAGTATTTT
CASSFRWGQGPTSTDTQYF
>TRBV18|-|TRBD1|TRBJ1-1
TGTGCCAGCTCAACAGGGGCTAGGGAAGCTTTCTTT
CASSTGAREAFF
>TRBV30|-|TRBD1|TRBJ1-5
TGTGCCTGGAGCCAGGGGGTAGGCAATCAGCCCCAGCATTTT
CAWSQGVGNQPQHF
>TRBV19|-|-|TRBJ1-5
TGTGCCAGCACCTGGGGGGGGGACCAGCCCCAGCATTTT
CASTWGGDQPQHF
>TRBV2|-|-|TRBJ1-4
TGTGCCAGCAGTCCCATAGAGGCCCGTGAAAAACTGTTTTTT
CASSPIEAREKLFF
>TRBV21-1|-|-|TRBJ2-7
TGTGCCAGCAGCAAAACACAGGGTTCGTACGAGCAGTACTTC
CASSKTQGSYEQYF
>TRBV27|-|-|TRBJ2-1
TGTGCCAGCAGATACCTTCAGGGGAGGCAGTTCTTC
CASRYLQGRQFF
>TRBV6-5|-|-|TRBJ2-3
TGTGCCAGCAGTTACACGTTAAAAGATACGCAGTATTTT
CASSYTLKDTQYF
>TRBV19|-|-|TRBJ2-7
TGTGCCAGTAGTAATCTCGGGACCTTCGAGCAGTACTTC
CASSNLGTFEQYF
>TRBV7-2|-|-|TRBJ1-2
TGTGCCAGCAGCTTAGATCTTTATGGCTACACCTTC
CASSLDLYGYTF
>TRBV11-2|-|-|TRBJ2-7
TGTGCCAGCAGCTTTGGGGGTAATTCCTACGAGCAGTACTTC
CASSFGGNSYEQYF
>TRBV5-1|-|TRBD2|TRBJ2-3
TGCGCCAGCAGCTTGGAAGGTAGCGGGAGCGCCCGGAAGACAGATACGCAGTATTTT
CASSLEGSGSARKTDTQYF
>TRBV4-1|once|-|TRBJ1-2
TGCGCCAGCAGCCAAGAAGGTGGCTACACCTTC
CASSQEGGYTF
>TRBV6-6|once|TRBD2|TRBJ2-7
TGTGCCAGCAGTTTGGTCCTCGGGGGGTCCACCTACGAGCAGTACTTC
CASSLVLGGSTYEQYF
>TRBV30|-|-|TRBJ1-6
TGTGCCTGGAGTGCAGGGGTACATAATTCACCCCTCCACTTT
CAWSAGVHNSPLHF
>TRBV19|-|-|TRBJ2-3
TGTGCCAGTAGTATTGATCCCAGCACAGATACGCAGTATTTT
CASSIDPSTDTQYF
>TRBV9|-|TRBD2|TRBJ2-3
TGTGCCAGCAGCGTAGGGTGGGCTAGCGGGGTAACGCAGTATTTT
CASSVGWASGVTQYF
>TRBV29-1|few|TRBD1|TRBJ1-1
TGCTGCTGCGGACAGGGGTTGAACACTGAAGCTTTCTTT
CCCGQGLNTEAFF
>TRBV19|once|-|TRBJ2-3
TGTGCCAGTAGTATAGACGCGGGGACCACAGATACGCAGTATTTT
CASSIDAGTTDTQYF
>TRBV7-2|-|-|TRBJ2-1
TGTGCCAGCAGCCCCGGGGGATTTCAGCAGTTCTTC
CASSPGGFQQFF
>TRBV29-1|-|-|TRBJ2-2
TGCAGCGGAACAGGGAGGGGAAACACCGGGGAGCTGTTTTTT
CSGTGRGNTGELFF
>TRBV14|-|TRBD2|TRBJ2-1
TGTGCCAGCAGCCAACGGACTAGCGGGAGCAATGAGCAGTTCTTC
CASSQRTSGSNEQFF
>TRBV9|-|TRBD2|TRBJ2-1
TGTGCCAGCAGCGTAGAACTAGCGGGGAACAATGAGCAGTTCTTC
CASSVELAGNNEQFF
>TRBV11-2|-|-|TRBJ2-7
TGTGCCAGCAGCATCCGAGGGGGGCCCTACGAGCAGTACTTC
CASSIRGGPYEQYF
>TRBV9|-|TRBD1|TRBJ2-7
TGTGCCAGCAGCATTCGGACAGGGTACAGCTACGAGCAGTACTTC
CASSIRTGYSYEQYF
>TRBV10-2|-|-|TRBJ2-2
TGCGCCAGCAGGCAGGGCAACCCTTCGAACACCGGGGAGCTGTTTTTT
CASRQGNPSNTGELFF
>TRBV7-9|-|TRBD2|TRBJ2-1
TGTGCCAGCAGCGAGCGGGGGGATCACAATGAGCAGTTCTTC
CASSERGDHNEQFF
>TRBV30|-|-|TRBJ1-2
TGTGCCTGGAGTGGTTCGTTGGGTTTTAACTATGGCTACACCTTC
CAWSGSLGFNYGYTF
>TRBV5-8|-|-|TRBJ1-2
TGTGCCAGCAGCTTGTGGCCTGATAACTATGGCTACACCTTC
CASSLWPDNYGYTF
>TRBV30|-|-|TRBJ1-6
TGTGCCTGGAGTGCGGGACTCAGGAGCTCCTATAATTCACCCCTCCACTTT
CAWSAGLRSSYNSPLHF
>TRBV6-1|-|TRBD2|TRBJ2-1
TGTGCCAGCAGTTTTACTAGCGGGAGGGTATTCTTC
CASSFTSGRVFF
>TRBV6-5|-|-|TRBJ1-1
TGTGCCAGCAGAAGTTCACTGAACACTGAAGCTTTCTTT
CASRSSLNTEAFF
>TRBV18|-|-|TRBJ1-5
TGTGCCAGCTCACGGGGCAGGGATCAGCCCCAGCATTTT
CASSRGRDQPQHF
>TRBV19|-|TRBD1|TRBJ1-1
TGTGCCAGTAATGAGGGGGCTCGAACTGAAGCTTTCTTT
CASNEGARTEAFF
>TRBV5-1|-|-|TRBJ1-2
TGCGCCAGCAGCTTGGGAGGGAAAGAAGGCTACACCTTC
CASSLGGKEGYTF
>TRBV4-1|few|-|TRBJ2-1
TGCGCCAGCAGCCAAGATAGCGCGGTCTCCTACAATGAGCAGTTCTTC
CASSQDSAVSYNEQFF
>TRBV11-3|-|-|TRBJ1-1
TGTGCCAGCAGCTCACAGGGGAACACTGAAGCTTTCTTT
CASSSQGNTEAFF
>TRBV6-6|-|-|TRBJ2-2
TGTGCCAGTAAAAGGCCCGGGGAGCCCGGGGAGCTGTTTTTT
CASKRPGEPGELFF
>TRBV28|-|-|TRBJ2-2
TGTGCCAGCAGTGTCACCGGGGAGCTGTTTTTT
CASSVTGELFF
>TRBV28|-|-|TRBJ1-3
TGTGCCAGCAGTTCTAGAGGATCTGGAAACACCATATATTTT
CASSSRGSGNTIYF
>TRBV6-1|-|TRBD1|TRBJ2-3
TGTGCCAGCAAGACCGACAGGGCAACAGATACGCAGTATTTT
CASKTDRATDTQYF
>TRBV30|-|-|TRBJ1-3
TGTGCCTGGAGGACAGGAGCGAACACCATATATTTT
CAWRTGANTIYF
>TRBV10-2|-|-|TRBJ1-2
TGCGCCAGCACAGGGGCGGAGAACTATGGCTACACCTTC
CASTGAENYGYTF
>TRBV7-9|-|-|TRBJ2-3
TGTGCCAGCAGCCCCAGGGGTGGGTTTGTGCACACAGATACGCAGTATTTT
CASSPRGGFVHTDTQYF
>TRBV5-1|once|-|TRBJ2-3
TGCGCCAGCAGCCCCGGGGGAAGCACAGATACGCAGTATTTT
CASSPGGSTDTQYF